Below, one TCR beta chain is given with its context. TCRdb's table, derived via immunoSEQ multiplex PCR, lists solely in-frame clones and lacks some. The data contain 150,000 or so clones, 90% of them seen just once; the ten biggest clones take up approximately 5.9%. V lost 7 bases and J lost 5, with 17 bases in between. This CDR3 has 15 amino acids. The germline V gene has CDR1 LNHDA and CDR2 SQIVND (reference sequence). The source of the sample is a study of T cell responses to AZD1222 COVID-19 vaccine. The sequence derives from an adult who received the AZD1222 COVID-19 vaccine. The chain employs TRBV19 and TRBJ2-2; the D gene is possibly TRBD1 (6 bases). Source: peripheral blood, taken 28 days after the second AZD1222 dose. This CDR3 is CASTRTGSITGELFF. The CDR3 DNA is TGTGCCAGTACCCGCACAGGGAGTATTACCGGGGAGCTGTTTTTT.